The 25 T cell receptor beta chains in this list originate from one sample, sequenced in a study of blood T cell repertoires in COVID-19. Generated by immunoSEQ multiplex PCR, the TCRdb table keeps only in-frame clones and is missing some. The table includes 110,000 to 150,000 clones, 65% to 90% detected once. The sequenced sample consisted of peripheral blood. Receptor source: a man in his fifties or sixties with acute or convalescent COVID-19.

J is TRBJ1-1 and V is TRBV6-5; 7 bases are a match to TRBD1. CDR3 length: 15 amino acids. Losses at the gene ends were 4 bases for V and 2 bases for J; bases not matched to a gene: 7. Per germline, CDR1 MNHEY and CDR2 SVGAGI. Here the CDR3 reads CASSFTGALNTEAFF. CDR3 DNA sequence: TGTGCCAGCAGTTTTACAGGGGCCCTCAACACTGAAGCTTTCTTT.

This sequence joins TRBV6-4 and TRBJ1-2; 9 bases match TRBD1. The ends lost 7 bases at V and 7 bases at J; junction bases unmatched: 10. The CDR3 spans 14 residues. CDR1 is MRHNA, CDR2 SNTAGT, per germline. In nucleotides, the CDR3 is TGTGCCAGCAAAAAACAGGGGGCTCTATCTGGCTACACCTTC. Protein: CASKKQGALSGYTF.

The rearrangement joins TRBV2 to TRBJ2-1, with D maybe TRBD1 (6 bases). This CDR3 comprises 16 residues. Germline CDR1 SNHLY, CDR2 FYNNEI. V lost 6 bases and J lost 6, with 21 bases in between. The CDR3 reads CASRKGDPISLNEQFF. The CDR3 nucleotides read TGTGCCAGCAGGAAGGGGGACCCTATTTCCCTCAATGAGCAGTTCTTC.

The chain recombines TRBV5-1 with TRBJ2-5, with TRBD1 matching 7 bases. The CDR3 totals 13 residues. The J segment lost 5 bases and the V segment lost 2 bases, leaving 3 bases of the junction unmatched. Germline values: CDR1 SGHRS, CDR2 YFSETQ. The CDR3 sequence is CASSFDRAETQYF. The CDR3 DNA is TGCGCCAGCAGCTTTGACAGGGCGGAGACCCAGTACTTC.

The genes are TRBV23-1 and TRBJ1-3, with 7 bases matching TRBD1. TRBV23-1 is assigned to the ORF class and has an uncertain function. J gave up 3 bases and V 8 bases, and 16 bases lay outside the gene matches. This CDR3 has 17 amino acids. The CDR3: CASAQTSDRENGNTIYF. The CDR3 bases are TGCGCCAGCGCCCAGACCTCCGACAGGGAAAATGGAAACACCATATATTTT.

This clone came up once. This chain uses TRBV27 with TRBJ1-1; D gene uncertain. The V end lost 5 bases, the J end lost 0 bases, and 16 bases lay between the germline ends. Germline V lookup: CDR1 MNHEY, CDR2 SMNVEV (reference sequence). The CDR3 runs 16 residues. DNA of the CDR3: TGTGCCAGCAGTCCGTATGCCGCCACAGTGAACACTGAAGCTTTCTTT. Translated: CASSPYAATVNTEAFF.

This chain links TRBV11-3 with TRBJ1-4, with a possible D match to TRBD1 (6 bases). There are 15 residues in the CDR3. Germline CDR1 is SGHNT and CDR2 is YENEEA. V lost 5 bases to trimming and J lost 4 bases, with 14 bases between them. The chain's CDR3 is CASSPRGGLNEKLFF. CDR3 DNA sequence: TGTGCCAGCAGCCCCCGCGGGGGCCTTAATGAAAAACTGTTTTTT.

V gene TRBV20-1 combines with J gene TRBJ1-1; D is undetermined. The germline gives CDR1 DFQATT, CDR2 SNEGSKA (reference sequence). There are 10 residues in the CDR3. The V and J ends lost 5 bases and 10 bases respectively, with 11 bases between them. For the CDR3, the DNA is TGCAGTGCTTCCAAGCGGGTAGCTTTCTTT. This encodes CSASKRVAFF.

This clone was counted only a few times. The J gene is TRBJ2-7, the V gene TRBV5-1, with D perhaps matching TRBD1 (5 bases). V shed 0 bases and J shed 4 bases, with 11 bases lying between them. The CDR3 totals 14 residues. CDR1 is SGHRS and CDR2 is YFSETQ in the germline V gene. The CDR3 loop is CASSLGGDLYEQYF. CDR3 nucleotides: TGCGCCAGCAGCTTGGGGGGCGATCTTTACGAGCAGTACTTC.

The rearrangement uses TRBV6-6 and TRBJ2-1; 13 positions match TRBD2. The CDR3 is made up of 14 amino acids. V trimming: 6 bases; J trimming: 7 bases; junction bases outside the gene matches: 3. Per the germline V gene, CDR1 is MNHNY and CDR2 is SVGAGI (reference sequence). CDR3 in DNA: TGTGCCAGCAGGACTAGCGGGAGGAGTAATGAGCAGTTCTTC. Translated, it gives CASRTSGRSNEQFF.

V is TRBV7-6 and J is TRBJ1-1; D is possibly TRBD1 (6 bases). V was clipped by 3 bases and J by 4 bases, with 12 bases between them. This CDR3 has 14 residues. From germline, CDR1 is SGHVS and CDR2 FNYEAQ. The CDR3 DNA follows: TGTGCCAGCAGCTTGGGGGGGCAAGCCACTGAAGCTTTCTTT. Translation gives CASSLGGQATEAFF.

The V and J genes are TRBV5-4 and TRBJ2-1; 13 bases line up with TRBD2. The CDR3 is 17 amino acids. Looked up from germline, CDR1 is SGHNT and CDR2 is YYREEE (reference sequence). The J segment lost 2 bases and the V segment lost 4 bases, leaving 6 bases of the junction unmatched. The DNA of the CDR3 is TGTGCCAGCAGCAGGAGACTAGCGGGAGGTCCCTACAATGAGCAGTTCTTC. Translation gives CASSRRLAGGPYNEQFF.

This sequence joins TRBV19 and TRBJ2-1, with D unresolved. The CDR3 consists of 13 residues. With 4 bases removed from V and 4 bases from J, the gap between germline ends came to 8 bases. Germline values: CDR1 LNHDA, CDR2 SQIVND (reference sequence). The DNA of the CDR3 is TGTGCCAGTAGTAAGCGAATTTACAATGAGCAGTTCTTC. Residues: CASSKRIYNEQFF.

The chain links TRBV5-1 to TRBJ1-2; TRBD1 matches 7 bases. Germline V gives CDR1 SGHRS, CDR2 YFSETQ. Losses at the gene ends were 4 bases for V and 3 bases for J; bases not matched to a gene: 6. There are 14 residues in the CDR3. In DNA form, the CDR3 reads TGCGCCAGCAGCCTGGGTACAGGGGACTATGGCTACACCTTC. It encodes CASSLGTGDYGYTF.

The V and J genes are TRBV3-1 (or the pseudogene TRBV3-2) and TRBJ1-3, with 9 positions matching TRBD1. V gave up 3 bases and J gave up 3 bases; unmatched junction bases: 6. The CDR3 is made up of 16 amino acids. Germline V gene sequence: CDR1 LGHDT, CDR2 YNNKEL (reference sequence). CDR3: CASSHRDRDFGNTIYF. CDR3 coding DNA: TGTGCCAGCAGCCACCGGGACAGGGATTTTGGAAACACCATATATTTT.

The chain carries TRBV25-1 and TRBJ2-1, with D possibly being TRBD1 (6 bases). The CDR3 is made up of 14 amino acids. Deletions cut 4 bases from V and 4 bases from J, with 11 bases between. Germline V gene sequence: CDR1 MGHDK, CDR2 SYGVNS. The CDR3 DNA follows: TGTGCCAGCAGTGGGACAGACAAATACAATGAGCAGTTCTTC. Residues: CASSGTDKYNEQFF.

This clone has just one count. The CDR3 DNA follows: TGTGCCAGCAGTTACGGGGGACAGGGAGGATCGGAGACCCAGTACTTC. Its translation: CASSYGGQGGSETQYF. The J gene is TRBJ2-5, the V gene TRBV6-5; TRBD1 agrees at 9 bases. Germline CDR1 MNHEY, CDR2 SVGAGI. Germline trimming cut 2 bases from V and 5 bases from J; bases unmatched to any gene: 9. CDR3 length: 16 residues.

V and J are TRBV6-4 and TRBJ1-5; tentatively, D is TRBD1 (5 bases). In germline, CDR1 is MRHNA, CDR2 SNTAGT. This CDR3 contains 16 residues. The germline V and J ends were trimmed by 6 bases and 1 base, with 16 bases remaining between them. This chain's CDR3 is CASSPREGPSNQPQHF. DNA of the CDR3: TGTGCCAGCAGCCCCAGGGAGGGTCCCAGCAATCAGCCCCAGCATTTT.

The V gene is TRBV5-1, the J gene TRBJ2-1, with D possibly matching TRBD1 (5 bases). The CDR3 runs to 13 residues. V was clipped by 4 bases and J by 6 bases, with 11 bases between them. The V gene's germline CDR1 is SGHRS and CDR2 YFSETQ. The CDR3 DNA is TGCGCCAGCAGCGCGGACCAGGGCAATGAGCAGTTCTTC. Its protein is CASSADQGNEQFF.

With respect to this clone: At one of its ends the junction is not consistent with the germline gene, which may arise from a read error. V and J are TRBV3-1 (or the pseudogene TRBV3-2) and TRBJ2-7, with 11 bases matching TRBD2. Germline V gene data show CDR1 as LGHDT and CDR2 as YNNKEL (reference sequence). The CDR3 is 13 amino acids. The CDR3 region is CASSQSVAGGPEF. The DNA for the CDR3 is TGTGCCAGCAGCCAATCCGTAGCGGGAGGGCCGGAGTTC.

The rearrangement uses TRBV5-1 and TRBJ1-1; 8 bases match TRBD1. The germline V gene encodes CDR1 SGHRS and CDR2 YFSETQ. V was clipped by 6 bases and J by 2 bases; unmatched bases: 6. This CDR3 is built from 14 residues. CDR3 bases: TGCGCCAGCACCGTAGGACAGGGAAACACTGAAGCTTTCTTT. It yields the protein CASTVGQGNTEAFF.

The CDR3 DNA is TGTGCCATCAGTGCAGCTAGCTACGAGCAGTACTTC. The encoded protein is CAISAASYEQYF. This rearrangement joins TRBV10-3 to TRBJ2-7; D is ambiguous. The ends were cut back, 4 bases at V and 3 bases at J, with 7 bases in the middle. The CDR3 has 12 amino acids. The germline V gene encodes CDR1 ENHRY and CDR2 SYGVKD.

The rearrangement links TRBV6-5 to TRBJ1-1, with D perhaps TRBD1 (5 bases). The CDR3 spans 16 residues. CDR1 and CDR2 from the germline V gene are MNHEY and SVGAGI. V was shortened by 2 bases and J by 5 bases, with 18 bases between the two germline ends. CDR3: CASSYRQGLRNTEAFF. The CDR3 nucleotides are TGTGCCAGCAGTTACAGGCAGGGTTTAAGAAATACTGAAGCTTTCTTT.

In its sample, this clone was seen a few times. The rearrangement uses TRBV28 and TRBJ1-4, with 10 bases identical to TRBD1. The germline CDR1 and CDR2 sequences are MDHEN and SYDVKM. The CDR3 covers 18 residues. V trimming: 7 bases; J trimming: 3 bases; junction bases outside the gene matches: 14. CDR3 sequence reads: CASISGQGPTDPNEKLFF. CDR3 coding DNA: TGTGCCAGCATCTCGGGACAGGGGCCGACGGACCCTAATGAAAAACTGTTTTTT.

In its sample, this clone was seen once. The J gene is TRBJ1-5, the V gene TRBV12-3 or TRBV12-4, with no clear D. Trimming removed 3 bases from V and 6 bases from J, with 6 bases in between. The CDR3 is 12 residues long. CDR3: CASSLPSQPQHF. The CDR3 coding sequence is TGTGCCAGCAGTTTGCCTAGTCAGCCCCAGCATTTT.